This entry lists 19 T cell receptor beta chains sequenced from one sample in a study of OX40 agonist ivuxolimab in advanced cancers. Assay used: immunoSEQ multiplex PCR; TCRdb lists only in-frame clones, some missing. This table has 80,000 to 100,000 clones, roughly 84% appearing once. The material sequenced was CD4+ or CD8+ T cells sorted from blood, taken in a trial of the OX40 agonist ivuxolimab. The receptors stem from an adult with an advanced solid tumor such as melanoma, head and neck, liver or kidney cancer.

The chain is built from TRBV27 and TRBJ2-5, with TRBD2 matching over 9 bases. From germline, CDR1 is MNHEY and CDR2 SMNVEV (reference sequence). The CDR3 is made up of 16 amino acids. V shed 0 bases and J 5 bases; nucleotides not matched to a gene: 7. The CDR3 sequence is CASSLSRSGGKETQYF. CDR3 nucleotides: TGTGCCAGCAGTTTATCGCGTAGCGGGGGAAAGGAGACCCAGTACTTC.

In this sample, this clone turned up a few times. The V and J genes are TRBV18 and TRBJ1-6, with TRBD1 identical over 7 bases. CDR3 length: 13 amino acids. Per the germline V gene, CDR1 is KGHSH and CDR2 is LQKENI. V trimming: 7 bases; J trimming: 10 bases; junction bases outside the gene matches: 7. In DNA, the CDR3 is TGTGCCAGCTGCACAGGGGACCACTCACCCCTCCACTTT. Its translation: CASCTGDHSPLHF.

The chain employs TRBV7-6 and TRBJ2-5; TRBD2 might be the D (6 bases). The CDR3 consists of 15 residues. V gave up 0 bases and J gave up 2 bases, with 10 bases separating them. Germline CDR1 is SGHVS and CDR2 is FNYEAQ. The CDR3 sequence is CASSLAYGGQETQYF. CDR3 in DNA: TGTGCCAGCAGCTTAGCGTATGGGGGGCAAGAGACCCAGTACTTC.

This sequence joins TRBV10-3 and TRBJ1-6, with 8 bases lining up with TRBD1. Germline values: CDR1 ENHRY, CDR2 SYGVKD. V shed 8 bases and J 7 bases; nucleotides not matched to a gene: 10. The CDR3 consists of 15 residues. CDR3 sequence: CAIRQGAGENSPLHF. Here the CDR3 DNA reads TGTGCCATCCGTCAGGGGGCCGGTGAGAATTCACCCCTCCACTTT.

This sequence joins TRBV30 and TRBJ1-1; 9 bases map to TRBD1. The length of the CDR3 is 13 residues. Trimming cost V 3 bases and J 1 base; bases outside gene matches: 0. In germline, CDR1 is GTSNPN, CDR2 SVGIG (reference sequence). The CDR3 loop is CAWRGQGNTEAFF. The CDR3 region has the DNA TGTGCCTGGAGGGGACAGGGGAACACTGAAGCTTTCTTT.

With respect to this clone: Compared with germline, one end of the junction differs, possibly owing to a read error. CDR3 coding DNA: TGTGCCAGCAGCTACTCGGACAGGGCGAATTCACCCCTCCACTTT. Protein: CASSYSDRANSPLHF. The chain uses TRBV6-5 and TRBJ1-6; 8 bases line up with TRBD1. CDR3 length: 15 amino acids. From germline, CDR1 is MNHEY and CDR2 SVGAGI.

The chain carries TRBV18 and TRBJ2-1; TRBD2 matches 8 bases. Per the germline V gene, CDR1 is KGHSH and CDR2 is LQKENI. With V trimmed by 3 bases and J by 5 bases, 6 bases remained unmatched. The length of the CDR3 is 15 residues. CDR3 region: CASSPREGTHNEQFF. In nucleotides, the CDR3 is TGTGCCAGCTCACCCCGGGAGGGAACCCACAATGAGCAGTTCTTC. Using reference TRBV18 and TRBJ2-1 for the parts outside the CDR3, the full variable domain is NAGVMQNPRHLVRRRGQEARLRCSPMKGHSHVYWYRQLPEEGLKFMVYLQKENIIDESGMPKERFSAEFPKEGPSILRIQQVVRGDSAAYFCASSPREGTHNEQFFGPGTRLTVL.

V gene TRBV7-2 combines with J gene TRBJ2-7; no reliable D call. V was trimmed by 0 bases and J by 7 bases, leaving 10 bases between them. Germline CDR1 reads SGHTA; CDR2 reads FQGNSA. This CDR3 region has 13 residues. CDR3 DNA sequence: TGTGCCAGCAGCTTAGCGAAGAGTAAGGAGCAGTACTTC. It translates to CASSLAKSKEQYF.

CDR3 nucleotide sequence: TGTGCCAGCAGCTTTATGACCCAGTACTTC. Translated, it gives CASSFMTQYF. The chain carries TRBV5-8 and TRBJ2-5; D is uncertain. The CDR3 is 10 amino acids. Germline-derived CDR1 and CDR2 are SGHTS and YDEGEE. V lost 2 bases and J lost 7, with 3 bases in between.

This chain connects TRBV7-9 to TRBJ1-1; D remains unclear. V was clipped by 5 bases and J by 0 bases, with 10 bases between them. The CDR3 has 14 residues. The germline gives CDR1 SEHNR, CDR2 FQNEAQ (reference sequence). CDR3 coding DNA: TGTGCCAGCAGCCGCGGACGGATGAACACTGAAGCTTTCTTT. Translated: CASSRGRMNTEAFF.

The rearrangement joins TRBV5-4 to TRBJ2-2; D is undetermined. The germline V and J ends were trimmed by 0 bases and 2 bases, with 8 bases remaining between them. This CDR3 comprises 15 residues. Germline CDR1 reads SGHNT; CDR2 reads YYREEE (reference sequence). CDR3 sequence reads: CASSLDLGNTGELFF. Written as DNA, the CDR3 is TGTGCCAGCAGCTTGGACCTGGGAAACACCGGGGAGCTGTTTTTT.

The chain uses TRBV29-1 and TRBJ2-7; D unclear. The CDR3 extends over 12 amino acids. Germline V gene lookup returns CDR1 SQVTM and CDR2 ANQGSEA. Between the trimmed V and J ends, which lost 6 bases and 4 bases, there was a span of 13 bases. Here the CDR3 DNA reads TGCAGCGTACTCATAGGGAAGTACGAGCAGTACTTC. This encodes CSVLIGKYEQYF.

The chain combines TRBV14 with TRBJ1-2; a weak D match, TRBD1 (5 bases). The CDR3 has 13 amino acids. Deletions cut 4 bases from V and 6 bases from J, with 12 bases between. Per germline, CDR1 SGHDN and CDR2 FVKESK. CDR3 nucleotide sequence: TGTGCCAGCAGCCGGAGAGACAGCGATGGCTACACCTTC. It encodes CASSRRDSDGYTF.

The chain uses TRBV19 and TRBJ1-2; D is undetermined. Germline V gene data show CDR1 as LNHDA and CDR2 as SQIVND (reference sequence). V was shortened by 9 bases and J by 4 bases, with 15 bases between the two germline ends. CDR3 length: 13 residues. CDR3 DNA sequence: TGTGCCAGCCACCTTGGCCCGGGCTATGGCTACACCTTC. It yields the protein CASHLGPGYGYTF.

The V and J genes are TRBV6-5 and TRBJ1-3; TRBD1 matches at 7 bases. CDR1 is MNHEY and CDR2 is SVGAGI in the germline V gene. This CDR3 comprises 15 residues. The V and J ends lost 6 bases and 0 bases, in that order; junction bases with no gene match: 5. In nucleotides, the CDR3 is TGTGCCAGCAGCCAGGGGGGAGTCTCTGGAAACACCATATATTTT. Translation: CASSQGGVSGNTIYF.

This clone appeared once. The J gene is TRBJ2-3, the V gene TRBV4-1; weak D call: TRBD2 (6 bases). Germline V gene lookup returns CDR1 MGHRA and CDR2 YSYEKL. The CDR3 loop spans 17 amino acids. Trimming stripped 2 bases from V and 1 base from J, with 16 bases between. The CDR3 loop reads CASSQLVAGSGTDTQYF. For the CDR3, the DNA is TGCGCCAGCAGCCAACTCGTGGCGGGGTCCGGCACAGATACGCAGTATTTT.

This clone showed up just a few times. The CDR3 DNA reads TGTGCCAGCAGCTTAGTTTCCTCCCCCCTCCACTTT. Translating gives CASSLVSSPLHF. V is TRBV7-2 and J is TRBJ1-6; D is unresolved. Germline values: CDR1 SGHTA, CDR2 FQGNSA. Trimming pared 1 base from V and 13 bases from J, leaving 8 bases between. The CDR3 runs to 12 residues.

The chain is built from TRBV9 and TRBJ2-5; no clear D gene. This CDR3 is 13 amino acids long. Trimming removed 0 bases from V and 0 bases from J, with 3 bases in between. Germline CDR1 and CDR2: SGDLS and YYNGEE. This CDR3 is CASSVENQETQYF. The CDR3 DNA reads TGTGCCAGCAGCGTAGAAAACCAAGAGACCCAGTACTTC. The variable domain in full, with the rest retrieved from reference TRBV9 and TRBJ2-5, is DSGVTQTPKHLITATGQRVTLRCSPRSGDLSVYWYQQSLDQGLQFLIQYYNGEERAKGNILERFSAQQFPDLHSELNLSSLELGDSALYFCASSVENQETQYFGPGTRLLVL.

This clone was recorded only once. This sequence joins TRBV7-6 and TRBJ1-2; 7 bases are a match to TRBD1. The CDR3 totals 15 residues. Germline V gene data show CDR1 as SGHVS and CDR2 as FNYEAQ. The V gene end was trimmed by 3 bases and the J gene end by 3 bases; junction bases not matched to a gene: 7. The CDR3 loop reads CASSLEGGGHYGYTF. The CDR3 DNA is TGTGCCAGCAGCTTGGAGGGAGGGGGCCACTATGGCTACACCTTC.